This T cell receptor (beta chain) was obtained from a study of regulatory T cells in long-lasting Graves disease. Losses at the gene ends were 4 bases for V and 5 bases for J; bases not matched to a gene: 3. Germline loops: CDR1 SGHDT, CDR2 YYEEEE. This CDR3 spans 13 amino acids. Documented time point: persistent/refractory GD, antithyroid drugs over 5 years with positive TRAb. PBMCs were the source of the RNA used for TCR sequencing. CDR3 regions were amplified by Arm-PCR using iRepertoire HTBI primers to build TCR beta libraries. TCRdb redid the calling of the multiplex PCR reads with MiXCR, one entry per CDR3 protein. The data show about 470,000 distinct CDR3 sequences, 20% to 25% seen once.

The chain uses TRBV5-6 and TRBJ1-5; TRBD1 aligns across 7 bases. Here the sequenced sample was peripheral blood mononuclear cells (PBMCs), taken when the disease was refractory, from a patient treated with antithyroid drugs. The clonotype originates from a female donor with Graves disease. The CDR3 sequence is CASSGGTDQPQHF. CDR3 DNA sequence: TGTGCCAGCAGCGGTGGGACAGATCAGCCCCAGCATTTT. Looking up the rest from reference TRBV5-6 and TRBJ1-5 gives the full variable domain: DAGVTQSPTHLIKTRGQQVTLRCSPKSGHDTVSWYQQALGQGPQFIFQYYEEEERQRGNFPDRFSGHQFPNYSSELNVNALLLGDSALYLCASSGGTDQPQHFGDGTRLSIL.